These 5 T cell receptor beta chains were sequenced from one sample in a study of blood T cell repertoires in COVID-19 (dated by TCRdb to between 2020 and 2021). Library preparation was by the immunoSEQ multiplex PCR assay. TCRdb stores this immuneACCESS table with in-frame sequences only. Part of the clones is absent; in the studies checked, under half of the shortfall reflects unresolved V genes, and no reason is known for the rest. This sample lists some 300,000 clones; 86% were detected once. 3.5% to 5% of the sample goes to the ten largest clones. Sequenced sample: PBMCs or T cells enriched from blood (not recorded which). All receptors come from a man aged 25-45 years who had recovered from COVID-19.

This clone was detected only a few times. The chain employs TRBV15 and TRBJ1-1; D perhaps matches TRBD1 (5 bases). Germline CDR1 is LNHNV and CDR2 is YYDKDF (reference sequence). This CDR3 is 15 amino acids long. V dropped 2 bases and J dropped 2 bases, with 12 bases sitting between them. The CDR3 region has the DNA TGTGCCACCAGCAGAACCCTGACAGTTAACACTGAAGCTTTCTTT. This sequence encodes CATSRTLTVNTEAFF.

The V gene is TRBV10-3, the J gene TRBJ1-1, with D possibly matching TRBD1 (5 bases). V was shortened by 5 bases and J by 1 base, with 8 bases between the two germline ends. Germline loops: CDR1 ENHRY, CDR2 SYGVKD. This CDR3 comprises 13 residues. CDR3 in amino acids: CAISRGENTEAFF. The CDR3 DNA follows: TGTGCCATCAGTCGGGGGGAGAACACTGAAGCTTTCTTT.

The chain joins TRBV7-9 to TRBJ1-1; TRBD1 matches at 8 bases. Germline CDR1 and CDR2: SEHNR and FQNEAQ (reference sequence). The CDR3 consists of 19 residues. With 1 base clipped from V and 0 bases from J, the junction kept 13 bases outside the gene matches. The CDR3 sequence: CASSLVVARDRSMNTEAFF. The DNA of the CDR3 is TGTGCCAGCAGCTTAGTAGTAGCTCGGGACAGGTCCATGAACACTGAAGCTTTCTTT.

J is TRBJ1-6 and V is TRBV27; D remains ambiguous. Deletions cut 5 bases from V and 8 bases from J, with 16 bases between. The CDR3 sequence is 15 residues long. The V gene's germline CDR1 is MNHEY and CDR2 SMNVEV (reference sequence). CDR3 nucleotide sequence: TGTGCCAGCAGTGCCCGTGCCGGGTGGGATTCACCCCTCCACTTT. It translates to CASSARAGWDSPLHF.

The CDR3 loop is CASSPGMNTEAFF. The CDR3 DNA sequence: TGTGCCAGCTCACCCGGTATGAACACTGAAGCTTTCTTT. V is TRBV18 and J is TRBJ1-1; D is undetermined. The V end lost 3 bases, the J end lost 0 bases, and 5 bases lay between the germline ends. The CDR3 has 13 amino acids. Germline V lookup: CDR1 KGHSH, CDR2 LQKENI. The complete variable domain, with remaining parts taken from reference TRBV18 and TRBJ1-1, reads NAGVMQNPRHLVRRRGQEARLRCSPMKGHSHVYWYRQLPEEGLKFMVYLQKENIIDESGMPKERFSAEFPKEGPSILRIQQVVRGDSAAYFCASSPGMNTEAFFGQGTRLTVV.